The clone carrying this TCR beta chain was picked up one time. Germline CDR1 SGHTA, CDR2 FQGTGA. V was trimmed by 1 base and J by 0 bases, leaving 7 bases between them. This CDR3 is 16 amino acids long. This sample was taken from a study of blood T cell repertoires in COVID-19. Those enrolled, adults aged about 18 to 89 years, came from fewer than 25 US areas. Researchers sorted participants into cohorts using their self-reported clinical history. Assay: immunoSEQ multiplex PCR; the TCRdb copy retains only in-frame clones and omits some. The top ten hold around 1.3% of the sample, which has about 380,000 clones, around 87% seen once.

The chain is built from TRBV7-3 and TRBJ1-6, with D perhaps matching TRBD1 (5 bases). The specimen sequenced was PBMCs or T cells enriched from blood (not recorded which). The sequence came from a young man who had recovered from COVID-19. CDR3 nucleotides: TGTGCCAGCAGCTTAAAGGGGTTCTCCTATAATTCACCCCTCCACTTT. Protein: CASSLKGFSYNSPLHF.